Sequencing of this T cell receptor (beta chain) was carried out in a study of blood T cell repertoires in COVID-19. Overall study context: From the United States, Italy and Spain came samples of acute and convalescent COVID-19. T cells, B-cell-depleted T cells, or PBMCs provided the cDNA or gDNA that served as material.

As processed by the authors: Researchers report that nucleated cell counts were estimated from reference gene primer amplification. Sequencing used immunoSEQ multiplex PCR; TCRdb keeps in-frame clones, though not all of them. The V and J calls and clone size come from that table; D and trimming were worked out from the DNA. The sample includes approximately 270,000 clones, about 86% of them seen just once. The CDR3 is 15 amino acids. J lost 4 bases, V lost 5 bases, and 8 bases had no gene match. CDR1 is LNHDA and CDR2 is SQIVND in the germline V gene (reference sequence). The chain couples TRBV19 to TRBJ2-1; 7 bases agree with TRBD1. The sample taken for sequencing was peripheral blood. This TCR derives from a man older than 75 with acute or convalescent COVID-19. CDR3 sequence (DNA): TGTGCCAGTAGTTACCAGGACAGGAGTTACAATGAGCAGTTCTTC. Translated, it gives CASSYQDRSYNEQFF.